Listed below are T cell receptor beta chains from one sample, sequenced in a study of OX40 agonist ivuxolimab in advanced cancers. Repertoires were generated with immunoSEQ multiplex PCR, while TCRdb's copy carries only in-frame clones and drops some. The sample includes about 91,000 clones, around four fifths of them seen just once. The source was CD4+ or CD8+ T cells sorted from blood, collected in a trial of the OX40 agonist ivuxolimab. These receptors were taken from an adult with an advanced solid tumor such as melanoma, head and neck, liver or kidney cancer. CDR3s include the opening cysteine and the closing phenylalanine or tryptophan. A D gene is named only where the DNA matches it firmly. A row's size may be missing; if present it is once, few, many or a size class.

clone_size: NA
j_call: TRBJ1-6
d_call: NA
v_call: TRBV5-5
cdr3_nt: TGTGCCAGCAGCGGACCGACAGTCCCTAATTCACCCCTCCACTTT
cdr3_aa: CASSGPTVPNSPLHF

clone_size: NA
j_call: TRBJ2-7
d_call: NA
v_call: TRBV30
cdr3_nt: TGTGCCCGGTTGGGCAATTCTTACGAGCAGTACTTC
cdr3_aa: CARLGNSYEQYF

clone_size: NA
j_call: TRBJ1-2
d_call: TRBD1
v_call: TRBV9
cdr3_nt: TGTGCCAGCAGCCTACAGGGGTCTTCAACACCTAACTATGGCTACACCTTC
cdr3_aa: CASSLQGSSTPNYGYTF

clone_size: NA
j_call: TRBJ2-5
d_call: NA
v_call: TRBV9
cdr3_nt: TGTGCCAGCAGCGTAGACCAAGAGACCCAGTACTTC
cdr3_aa: CASSVDQETQYF

clone_size: NA
j_call: TRBJ1-2
d_call: NA
v_call: TRBV29-1
cdr3_nt: TGCAGGGCCGGTGACCATTGGGGCTACACCTTC
cdr3_aa: CRAGDHWGYTF

clone_size: NA
j_call: TRBJ2-7
d_call: NA
v_call: TRBV11-1
cdr3_nt: TGTGCCAGCAGCTTTGGGTATGCCTACGAGCAGTACTTC
cdr3_aa: CASSFGYAYEQYF

clone_size: NA
j_call: TRBJ1-1
d_call: TRBD1
v_call: TRBV6-1
cdr3_nt: TGTGCCAGCAGTCAGGACAGGGGTCCTTCGGTGCAAGCTTTCTTT
cdr3_aa: CASSQDRGPSVQAFF

clone_size: NA
j_call: TRBJ1-1
d_call: NA
v_call: TRBV25-1
cdr3_nt: TGTGCCAGCAGTGAAGTTGGACAGTCGAACACTGAAGCTTTCTTT
cdr3_aa: CASSEVGQSNTEAFF

clone_size: NA
j_call: TRBJ2-7
d_call: TRBD1
v_call: TRBV27
cdr3_nt: TGTGCCAGCAGAGTCGGGACAGTGGATTCCTACGAGCAGTACTTC
cdr3_aa: CASRVGTVDSYEQYF

clone_size: NA
j_call: TRBJ2-1
d_call: NA
v_call: TRBV7-3
cdr3_nt: TGTGCCAGCAGCTTAATCGGAGGGCCCAGCTCCTACAATGAGCAGTTCTTC
cdr3_aa: CASSLIGGPSSYNEQFF

clone_size: NA
j_call: TRBJ2-7
d_call: TRBD1
v_call: TRBV7-8
cdr3_nt: TGTGCCAGCAGCGCCGGACAGGGTTCCGAGCAGTACTTC
cdr3_aa: CASSAGQGSEQYF

clone_size: NA
j_call: TRBJ2-7
d_call: NA
v_call: TRBV6-5
cdr3_nt: TGTGCCAGCAGGCGCTCTATCTCCTACGAGCAGTACTTC
cdr3_aa: CASRRSISYEQYF

clone_size: NA
j_call: TRBJ2-6
d_call: NA
v_call: TRBV5-4
cdr3_nt: TGTGCCAGCAGCTTGTCAGGCGGGGCCAACGTCCTGACTTTC
cdr3_aa: CASSLSGGANVLTF

clone_size: NA
j_call: TRBJ2-2
d_call: TRBD2
v_call: TRBV7-3
cdr3_nt: TGTGCCAGCAGCTTAACCCGGGGGGGCACCGGGGAGCTGTTTTTT
cdr3_aa: CASSLTRGGTGELFF

clone_size: NA
j_call: TRBJ2-1
d_call: NA
v_call: TRBV15
cdr3_nt: TGTGCCACCACCAGCCAGCCAGCGATAGGCGGTGAGCAGTTCTTC
cdr3_aa: CATTSQPAIGGEQFF

clone_size: NA
j_call: TRBJ2-5
d_call: NA
v_call: TRBV18
cdr3_nt: TGTGCCAGCTCACCGGGACACCAAGAGACCCAGTACTTC
cdr3_aa: CASSPGHQETQYF

clone_size: NA
j_call: TRBJ2-2
d_call: TRBD1
v_call: TRBV5-4
cdr3_nt: TGTGCCAGCAAGGTGGGACAGGGCGTCACCGGGGAGCTGTTTTTT
cdr3_aa: CASKVGQGVTGELFF

clone_size: NA
j_call: TRBJ1-1
d_call: NA
v_call: TRBV5-5
cdr3_nt: TGTGCCAGCAGGGTCAGGGCCGACACTGAAGCTTTCTTT
cdr3_aa: CASRVRADTEAFF

clone_size: NA
j_call: TRBJ2-5
d_call: TRBD1
v_call: TRBV7-6
cdr3_nt: TGTGCCAGCAGCTTAGGGACAGGGGTAGAGACCCAGTACTTC
cdr3_aa: CASSLGTGVETQYF

clone_size: NA
j_call: TRBJ2-3
d_call: TRBD2
v_call: TRBV18
cdr3_nt: TGTGCCAGCTCAACGGATACACGGACTAGCGGGGGGACTAGCACAGATACGCAGTATTTT
cdr3_aa: CASSTDTRTSGGTSTDTQYF

clone_size: NA
j_call: TRBJ2-5
d_call: NA
v_call: TRBV7-2
cdr3_nt: TGTGCCAGCAGTCCCGGGGACCAAGAGACCCAGTACTTC
cdr3_aa: CASSPGDQETQYF

clone_size: NA
j_call: TRBJ2-3
d_call: NA
v_call: TRBV4-3
cdr3_nt: TGCGCCAGCAGCCGTCGAGAGGGGACTCTCGGCACAGATACGCAGTATTTT
cdr3_aa: CASSRREGTLGTDTQYF

clone_size: once
j_call: TRBJ2-5
d_call: TRBD1
v_call: TRBV14
cdr3_nt: TGTGCCAGCAGCCAAACGGGACAGGGGTGGGAGACCCAGTACTTC
cdr3_aa: CASSQTGQGWETQYF

clone_size: NA
j_call: TRBJ2-1
d_call: NA
v_call: TRBV2
cdr3_nt: TGTGCCAGCAGACGAGGGGGGATATACAATGAGCAGTTCTTC
cdr3_aa: CASRRGGIYNEQFF

clone_size: few
j_call: TRBJ2-1
d_call: NA
v_call: TRBV19
cdr3_nt: TGTGCCAGTAGTACCCCCCCTAGTGATGAGCAGTTCTTC
cdr3_aa: CASSTPPSDEQFF

clone_size: NA
j_call: TRBJ1-1
d_call: NA
v_call: TRBV6-5
cdr3_nt: TGTGCCAGCATCAACCCGCACTCGGGGTTCACTGAAGCTTTCTTT
cdr3_aa: CASINPHSGFTEAFF

clone_size: NA
j_call: TRBJ1-2
d_call: NA
v_call: TRBV7-2
cdr3_nt: TGTGCCCAGCGGGGGGAAACAGCTAACTATGGCTACACCTTC
cdr3_aa: CAQRGETANYGYTF

clone_size: NA
j_call: TRBJ1-1
d_call: NA
v_call: TRBV7-3
cdr3_nt: TGTGCCAGCAGCTTAGGGGGGGCGTCGAACACTGAAGCTTTCTTT
cdr3_aa: CASSLGGASNTEAFF

clone_size: NA
j_call: TRBJ1-4
d_call: TRBD1
v_call: TRBV4-2
cdr3_nt: TGTGCCAGCAGCCGAACCGGGGGACAGGGTGGGGAAAAACTGTTTTTT
cdr3_aa: CASSRTGGQGGEKLFF

clone_size: NA
j_call: TRBJ2-3
d_call: NA
v_call: TRBV6-4
cdr3_nt: TGTGCCAGCAGTGCCGGGACTAGCACAGATACGCAGTATTTT
cdr3_aa: CASSAGTSTDTQYF

clone_size: NA
j_call: TRBJ2-1
d_call: NA
v_call: TRBV27
cdr3_nt: TGTGCCAGCAGTATCAGGGCCCAGGTCGGTGAGCAGTTCTTC
cdr3_aa: CASSIRAQVGEQFF

clone_size: NA
j_call: TRBJ2-2
d_call: NA
v_call: TRBV7-2
cdr3_nt: TGTGCCAGCAGCTTATCCAAGAACACCGGGGAGCTGTTTTTT
cdr3_aa: CASSLSKNTGELFF

clone_size: NA
j_call: TRBJ1-1
d_call: NA
v_call: TRBV7-6
cdr3_nt: TGTGCCAGCAGCTTAGAAATCATGAACACTGAAGCTTTCTTT
cdr3_aa: CASSLEIMNTEAFF

clone_size: NA
j_call: TRBJ2-5
d_call: NA
v_call: TRBV6-1
cdr3_nt: TGTGCCAGCAGGGCTGGGGACGGTTCTGGGGAGACCCAGTACTTC
cdr3_aa: CASRAGDGSGETQYF

clone_size: NA
j_call: TRBJ1-1
d_call: TRBD1
v_call: TRBV2
cdr3_nt: TGTGCCAGCAGGTACAGGGGGATGAACACTGAAGCTTTCTTT
cdr3_aa: CASRYRGMNTEAFF

clone_size: NA
j_call: TRBJ2-3
d_call: NA
v_call: TRBV4-2
cdr3_nt: TGTGCCAGCAGCCGAGGACAGCTAAGCACAGATACGCAGTATTTT
cdr3_aa: CASSRGQLSTDTQYF

clone_size: NA
j_call: TRBJ2-1
d_call: TRBD2
v_call: TRBV6-5
cdr3_nt: TGTGCCAGCAGTCCCCAGGGACTAGCGGACAATGAGCAGTTCTTC
cdr3_aa: CASSPQGLADNEQFF

clone_size: few
j_call: TRBJ1-1
d_call: NA
v_call: TRBV6-4
cdr3_nt: TGTGCCAGCGGACCGCCCCCGTTAGGGAACACTGAAGCTTTCTTT
cdr3_aa: CASGPPPLGNTEAFF

clone_size: once
j_call: TRBJ2-3
d_call: TRBD2
v_call: TRBV7-3
cdr3_nt: TGTGCCAGCAGCCCCGGGACTAGCGGGGGTTTCACAGATACGCAGTATTTT
cdr3_aa: CASSPGTSGGFTDTQYF

clone_size: NA
j_call: TRBJ1-4
d_call: NA
v_call: TRBV11-2
cdr3_nt: TGTGCCAGCAGCCCCCTAGGGGTTGGGGCTAATGAAAAACTGTTTTTT
cdr3_aa: CASSPLGVGANEKLFF

clone_size: NA
j_call: TRBJ1-5
d_call: NA
v_call: TRBV2
cdr3_nt: TGTGCCAGCAGTGGTGACCGCGGGAGCAATCAGCCCCAGCATTTT
cdr3_aa: CASSGDRGSNQPQHF

clone_size: once
j_call: TRBJ2-7
d_call: TRBD1
v_call: TRBV28
cdr3_nt: TGTGCCAGCAGTTTCCTTAAGACAGGGGTATACGAGCAGTACTTC
cdr3_aa: CASSFLKTGVYEQYF

clone_size: few
j_call: TRBJ1-1
d_call: NA
v_call: TRBV5-1
cdr3_nt: TGCGCCAGCAGCTTTTATTTGCGGACACAGGCCAACACTGAAGCTTTCTTT
cdr3_aa: CASSFYLRTQANTEAFF

clone_size: NA
j_call: TRBJ2-4
d_call: NA
v_call: TRBV28
cdr3_nt: TGTGCCAGCAGTCCCCCGGTGCAGGCCAAAAACATTCAGTACTTC
cdr3_aa: CASSPPVQAKNIQYF

clone_size: NA
j_call: TRBJ1-3
d_call: NA
v_call: TRBV2
cdr3_nt: TGTGCCAGCAGTGGCCAGCTGGACATCGACTCTGGAAACACCATATATTTT
cdr3_aa: CASSGQLDIDSGNTIYF

clone_size: NA
j_call: TRBJ2-7
d_call: TRBD1
v_call: TRBV4-3
cdr3_nt: TGCGCCAGCAGCCAATTTCCGGGACAGGGGGCTTACGAGCAGTACTTC
cdr3_aa: CASSQFPGQGAYEQYF

clone_size: NA
j_call: TRBJ2-6
d_call: NA
v_call: TRBV6-5
cdr3_nt: TGTGCCAGCAGTTACTCGACCTCTGGGGCCAACGTCCTGACTTTC
cdr3_aa: CASSYSTSGANVLTF

clone_size: NA
j_call: TRBJ2-3
d_call: NA
v_call: TRBV7-2
cdr3_nt: TGTGCCAGCAGCTCTTACTACGGAGGGGTCTCAGATACGCAGTATTTT
cdr3_aa: CASSSYYGGVSDTQYF

clone_size: NA
j_call: TRBJ2-2
d_call: NA
v_call: TRBV27
cdr3_nt: TGTGCCAGCCAATGGACGGGGCTACTCACCGGGGAGCTGTTTTTT
cdr3_aa: CASQWTGLLTGELFF

clone_size: NA
j_call: TRBJ1-4
d_call: TRBD1
v_call: TRBV5-1
cdr3_nt: TGCGCCAGCAGCTTGGGACAGGGGGGTGAAAAACTGTTTTTT
cdr3_aa: CASSLGQGGEKLFF

clone_size: NA
j_call: TRBJ2-2
d_call: NA
v_call: TRBV6-6
cdr3_nt: TGTGCCAGCAGAGTGGAGGGGGAGCTGTTTTTT
cdr3_aa: CASRVEGELFF

clone_size: NA
j_call: TRBJ1-6
d_call: NA
v_call: TRBV5-4
cdr3_nt: TGTGCCAGCAGTTCGCGACAGGAAGGCCCGGAGTCACCCCTCCACTTT
cdr3_aa: CASSSRQEGPESPLHF

clone_size: NA
j_call: TRBJ1-1
d_call: NA
v_call: TRBV5-1
cdr3_nt: TGCGCCAGCAGCGCCGGGGCGAACACTGAAGCTTTCTTT
cdr3_aa: CASSAGANTEAFF

clone_size: NA
j_call: TRBJ2-2
d_call: TRBD2
v_call: TRBV28
cdr3_nt: TGTGCCAGCAGTTTACCCCCAGGAGCGGGGGGGCCTGACGGGGAGCTGTTTTTT
cdr3_aa: CASSLPPGAGGPDGELFF

clone_size: NA
j_call: TRBJ1-1
d_call: NA
v_call: TRBV5-4
cdr3_nt: TGTGCCAGCAGCTTGCCGGGGGGCCATAGCACTGAAGCTTTCTTT
cdr3_aa: CASSLPGGHSTEAFF

clone_size: NA
j_call: TRBJ2-6
d_call: TRBD1
v_call: TRBV5-4
cdr3_nt: TGTGCCAGCAGCCCGACAGGGGTTGGGGCCAACGTCCTGACTTTC
cdr3_aa: CASSPTGVGANVLTF

clone_size: NA
j_call: TRBJ2-7
d_call: NA
v_call: TRBV29-1
cdr3_nt: TGCAGCGTTGTGTGGGGGGGGGCCCCCTACGAGCAGTACTTC
cdr3_aa: CSVVWGGAPYEQYF

clone_size: NA
j_call: TRBJ2-5
d_call: NA
v_call: TRBV9
cdr3_nt: TGTGCCAGCAGCGAAGAGTTGTGGGGCGGAGAGACCCAGTACTTC
cdr3_aa: CASSEELWGGETQYF